This T cell receptor beta chain was observed in a study of blood T cells in healthy people across ages. The CDR3 runs to 13 residues. Germline-derived CDR1 and CDR2 are SQVTM and ANQGSEA. V gave up 1 base and J gave up 7 bases; unmatched junction bases: 4. There are many counts of this clonotype. Through a sample-barcoded 5' primer and a J-beta primer mix, a second PCR was run for roughly 7 to 11 cycles. TCRdb called the 5' RACE reads again in MiXCR, with one record for every CDR3 protein. The table lists 1.2 million to 1.5 million distinct CDR3 sequences, around 39% of them singletons. This chain joins TRBV29-1 and TRBJ2-1, with 7 bases that match TRBD1. This sequence originates from a woman aged 18-29 years in good health. Sequencing used blood. The DNA of the CDR3 is TGCAGCGTTGAAGGACAGGGCACGAATGAGCAGTTCTTC. It is translated as CSVEGQGTNEQFF.